This T cell receptor (beta chain) was recovered during a study of T cells in Graves' hyperthyroidism and ophthalmopathy (dated by TCRdb to the late 2010s). Study-wide context: Peripheral blood samples were taken at initial diagnosis, before any treatment was given. Prospective prediction of ophthalmopathy was tested in an independent validation cohort consisting of 18 to 20 hyperthyroidism patients and 15 or so patients who later progressed to ophthalmopathy. After blood sampling, hyperthyroidism patients were treated with methimazole at a starting dose of 30 mg daily, and ophthalmopathy patients were treated with high-dose intravenous methylprednisolone. TCR V-J signatures able to tell the groups apart were searched for in a discovery cohort of around 95 patients, of whom roughly 42 had Graves' ophthalmopathy and around 56 had stable Graves' hyperthyroidism. The approximately 97 discovery patients were randomly divided into training and test sets at a 7:3 ratio. The study also compared thyroid tissue and blood T-cell repertoires from five or six Graves' hyperthyroidism patients. According to the paper, TCR Vbeta CDR3 sequencing was carried out on more than 120 peripheral blood samples, which came from approximately 41 ophthalmopathy, 75 to 80 hyperthyroidism and some 17 progressor patients. Results the study describes overall, beyond this receptor: Ophthalmopathy was separated from stable hyperthyroidism by a 13 V-J signature model, with approximately 85% sensitivity and around 81% specificity obtained in cross-validation and 80%/75% obtained in testing. Most expanded thyroid clonotypes (frequency above 0.001) were also detected in blood, a finding suggesting that blood repertoires may reflect thyroid immune responses. In validation, the model predicted progression to ophthalmopathy a median of roughly six months before onset, with roughly 70% sensitivity and just under 75% specificity. No statistical method was used to fix the sample size in advance, and group allocation was not hidden from the investigators.

Hyperthyroidism patients were newly diagnosed, had a disease duration of under 2 months, and were aged 18 to 65 years. Patients with uncontrolled infections, other autoimmune diseases, pregnancy or lactation were excluded. Clinical symptoms, serum thyroxine and TRAb, thyroid ultrasound, and orbital computed tomography formed the basis for the diagnoses. Blood from progressor patients was collected at the time of first diagnosis with hyperthyroidism, before any ophthalmopathy symptoms had appeared. PBMCs were isolated from 7.5 to 10 ml of fresh peripheral blood by Ficoll-Paque density gradient centrifugation. Progressor patients were defined as those initially diagnosed with Graves' hyperthyroidism in whom ophthalmopathy developed during follow-up. Trizol reagent was used to extract total RNA, and RNA quality was then checked on an Agilent 2100 Bioanalyzer. This clonotype was recorded at least ten times. What antigen it recognizes has not been identified. Base qualities are missing; no much larger clone stands one base away.

Amplification of TCR beta CDR3 regions was carried out from RNA transcripts. The first round of RT-PCR for the TCR CDR3 was performed with the HTBI primer set and the Qiagen OneStep RT-PCR kit. The libraries were constructed in a second round of multiplex PCR and then size-selected and purified. Sequencing of the libraries was done on an Illumina HiSeq2000 using paired-end 100 bp reads. In the source study's methods: SOAPnuke was used to process the raw data, with reads discarded if the reads contained adapters or uncalled bases, had a mean Phred below 15, or lacked an exact constant-primer or identifier match. High-quality paired reads were merged with COPE v1.2.5, and unique nucleotide sequences were defined as clonotypes. MiTCR v1.1 was used to align clonotypes to the IMGT TRBV, TRBD and TRBJ reference segments. The analysis was restricted to V-J combinations with a frequency above 0.0001, which together covered just over 99% of the repertoires. The TCS score was defined as the ratio of F50 (clonal expansion) to E x V (chaos), calculated using BLOSUM62-based TCRdist between CDR3 peptides within each V-J. Welch's t-statistics and random forest reduced approximately 520 V-J features to 13, which were used in a naive Bayes classifier (R e1071). The public reads were reanalyzed by TCRdb: fastp trimming at Q25, MiXCR alignment, in-frame beta chains only. Every distinct CDR3 protein forms one entry, paired with its most common genes and DNA. The V and J calls reflect TCRdb's pipeline rather than the authors' work. The sample includes 550,000 to 850,000 distinct CDR3 sequences, with 18% observed a single time. Together, the top ten hold 16% of the sample.

Germline trimming: 6 bases from V, 6 bases from J; junction bases outside gene matches: 10. Including the terminal cysteine and phenylalanine, the CDR3 comprises 16 residues. The DNA shown is the 48-base CDR3, in frame from base 1. This chain is built from TRBV12-3 or TRBV12-4 and TRBJ2-7, with TRBD2 identical over 14 junction bases. The TCR was taken from a woman aged 45-65 years with Graves' hyperthyroidism that later progressed to Graves' ophthalmopathy. The sequenced material came from blood. The nucleotides read TGTGCCAGCAGCGCTGGGACTAGCGGGGGAGTAAGCGAGCAGTACTTC. It codes for CASSAGTSGGVSEQYF.